This record concerns one T cell receptor (beta chain) sequence. Its antigen is unknown. Trimming cost V 0 bases and J 9 bases; bases outside gene matches: 6. CDR1 is SGHNT, CDR2 YYREEE, per germline (reference sequence). The length of the CDR3 is 15 residues. Some clones are missing from TCRdb's copy, which holds only in-frame ones; the method was immunoSEQ multiplex PCR. Here the sample spans some 110,000 clones, 90% being singletons. The data stem from a study of graft-versus-host responses after intestinal transplantation. Study context: Those transplanted obtained multivisceral, liver-intestinal, or isolated intestinal grafts. Among the recipients, all got anti-thymocyte globulin induction and then tacrolimus and steroids for approximately 3 years.

Study-level points and caveats: Detection of GvH clones occurred in recipient marrow, and some had their first appearance in ileum or blood.

This receptor was identified in a human donor who received an intestinal transplant. Source: unstimulated CD4+ T cells sorted from spleen or lymph node cells, taken before intestinal transplant. The V gene is TRBV5-4, the J gene TRBJ2-1; 10 bases agree with TRBD2. The CDR3 loop is CASSLGLAGEGEQFF. CDR3 coding DNA: TGTGCCAGCAGCTTGGGGCTAGCGGGAGAAGGTGAGCAGTTCTTC.